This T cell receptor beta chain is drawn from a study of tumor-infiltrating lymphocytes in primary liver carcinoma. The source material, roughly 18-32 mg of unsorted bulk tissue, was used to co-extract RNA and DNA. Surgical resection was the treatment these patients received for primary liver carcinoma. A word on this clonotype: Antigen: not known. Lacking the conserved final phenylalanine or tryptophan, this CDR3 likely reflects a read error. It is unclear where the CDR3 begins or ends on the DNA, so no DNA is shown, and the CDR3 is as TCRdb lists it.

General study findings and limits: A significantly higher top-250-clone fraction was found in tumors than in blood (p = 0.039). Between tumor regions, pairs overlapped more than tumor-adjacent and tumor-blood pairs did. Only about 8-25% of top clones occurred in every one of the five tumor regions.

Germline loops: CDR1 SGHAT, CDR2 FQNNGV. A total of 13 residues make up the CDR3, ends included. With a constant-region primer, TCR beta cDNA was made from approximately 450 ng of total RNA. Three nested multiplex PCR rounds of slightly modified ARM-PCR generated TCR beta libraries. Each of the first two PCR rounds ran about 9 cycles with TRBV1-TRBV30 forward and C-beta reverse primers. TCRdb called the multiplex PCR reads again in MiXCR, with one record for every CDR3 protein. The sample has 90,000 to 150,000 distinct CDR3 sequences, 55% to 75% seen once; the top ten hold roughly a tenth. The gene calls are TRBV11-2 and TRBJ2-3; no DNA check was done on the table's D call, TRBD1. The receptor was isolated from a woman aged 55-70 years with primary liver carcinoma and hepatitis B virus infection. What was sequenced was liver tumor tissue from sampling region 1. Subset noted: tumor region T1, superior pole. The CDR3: CACSLRRGNTQYL.